Sequencing of this TCR beta chain was carried out in a study of blood T cell repertoires in COVID-19 (dated by TCRdb to 2020 to 2021). Concerning the study at large: Samples from collaborators originated in the United States, Italy and Spain and spanned both the acute and convalescent phases of COVID-19. The material from the prospective study consisted of cDNA or gDNA derived from T cells, B-cell-depleted T cells, or PBMCs. The repertoires were released in a freely available public database meant as a resource for research on the immune response to SARS-CoV-2. The dataset comprised deeply sampled blood TCRbeta repertoires from subjects exposed to, actively infected with, or recovered from COVID-19. Samples were obtained from the ongoing ImmuneRACE study (first 160 participants) and from some 1,200 subjects provided by 6 global collaborators. Where available, HLA class I and class II types were taken from metadata supplied by the sample provider and were not determined by assay-based typing. Nearly every sample came with metadata listing a de-identified subject ID, COVID-19 status, age in years and sex.

Comments on this clone: Its cognate antigen has yet to be identified. The record has no base qualities; no much larger clone is one base away.

TCRbeta CDR3 regions were amplified from genomic DNA by means of the immunoSEQ Assay, a bias-controlled multiplex PCR. In the authors' own workflow: Nucleated cell counts per sample were estimated from amplification of reference gene primers within the assay. To quantify the absolute abundance of each unique TCRbeta CDR3 rearrangement, sequence reads were collapsed and filtered. Productive Simpson clonality was computed per sample as the square root of Simpson's diversity index over productive rearrangements. Held by TCRdb, this immuneACCESS table contains in-frame sequences only and omits some clones. Under half of the omission traces to an unresolved V gene where checked; the cause of the rest is unknown. The DNA was the basis for D and trimming; V, J and clone size are from that table. Present in this sample are 250,000 to 300,000 clones, approximately 86% of which were seen just once. The ten most abundant clones make up about 2% of the sample.

Study-level results and caveats: Clinical and demographic metadata were provided uncurated, with the amount varying by source and participant.

Whole blood was collected in K2EDTA tubes by collaborating institutions according to the institutions' own protocols. Collaborator samples were shipped for TCRbeta analysis as frozen whole blood, isolated PBMCs, or DNA extracted from either sample type. This TCR derives from a man aged 30 to 45 with active or convalescent COVID-19. Source material: peripheral blood.

The DNA sequence is TGTGCCAGCTCACCAGGTGCGGTGACGGGTGAGCAGTTCTTC. It translates to CASSPGAVTGEQFF. This chain is built from TRBV18 and TRBJ2-1; the D gene is unclear. CDR1 and CDR2 were assigned from the germline V gene as KGHSH and LQKENI. Its CDR3 holds 14 amino acids, cysteine through phenylalanine. Just CDR3 DNA is preserved here, 42 bases in frame from base 1. V drops 2 bases and J drops 9 bases, leaving 14 bases in between.